The clone carrying this T cell receptor beta chain was detected only a few times. In every case, the donor was a healthy Caucasian. This specimen belongs to a study of identical twins. cDNA carried unique molecular identifiers, and a universal primer site was added by template switching. TCRdb redid the calling of the 5' RACE reads with MiXCR, one entry per CDR3 protein. This table holds fewer than 350,000 distinct CDR3 sequences, roughly 8.6% found once. The CDR3 runs 15 residues. V shed 2 bases and J shed 6 bases, with 14 bases lying between them. Germline V gene sequence: CDR1 ENHRY, CDR2 SYGVKD. These data were also reused for a study on yellow fever vaccine responses in identical twins.

The sequenced sample consisted of memory (CD45RO+) T cells sorted from blood. V gene TRBV10-3 combines with J gene TRBJ2-1, with D maybe TRBD2 (5 bases). The sequence came from a woman aged 18-35 years in good health. CDR3 amino acids: CAISERSGSSNEQFF. The DNA of the CDR3 is TGTGCCATCAGTGAGCGTTCGGGGAGTTCCAATGAGCAGTTCTTC.